This T cell receptor beta chain was recovered during a study of STAT5B mutations in CD4+ large granular lymphocyte leukemia. General observations from the study: No patients shared main leukemic clonotypes, though about 26% appeared at low frequency elsewhere.

The repertoire was sequenced with immunoSEQ multiplex PCR; TCRdb's copy has only in-frame clones and lacks some. The sample holds over 35,000 clones, less than 85% seen once. Concerning this clone itself: Its antigen remains unidentified.

Trimming at V came to 5 bases and at J to 8 bases, leaving 6 bases not matched to a gene. In germline, CDR1 is SGHTA, CDR2 FQGTGA. The length of the CDR3 is 13 residues. Controls came from buffy coats of healthy blood donors. Source material: CD4+ T cells from blood buffy coats. This rearrangement joins TRBV7-3 to TRBJ2-1, with TRBD1 matching 7 bases. This clonotype was sampled from a human donor in good health. The CDR3 sequence is CASSTFQGDEQFF. Here the CDR3 DNA reads TGTGCCAGCAGCACATTTCAGGGGGATGAGCAGTTCTTC.